Listed here is a single TCR beta chain. Under the authors' procedure: Nucleated cell number was recorded as an estimate derived from reference gene primer amplification. TCRdb's table, derived via immunoSEQ multiplex PCR, lists solely in-frame clones and lacks some. From that table come the V and J calls and clone size; the DNA was used to work out D and trimming. The sample contains 110,000 or so clones, about 90% of which appear only once. V was pared by 4 bases and J by 5 bases, with 9 bases between. The germline CDR1 and CDR2 sequences are SQVTM and ANQGSEA. CDR3 size: 12 residues. The sample originates from a study of blood T cell repertoires in COVID-19. Looking at the study overall: Spain, Italy and the United States supplied samples that represented acute and convalescent COVID-19. Sources were T cells, B-cell-depleted T cells, or PBMCs; the material itself was cDNA or gDNA.

This receptor was obtained from a woman aged 50 to 65 with acute or convalescent COVID-19. V is TRBV29-1 and J is TRBJ1-5, with D unresolved. Sequencing input: peripheral blood. This CDR3 reads CSVAQTDQPQHF. CDR3 nucleotide sequence: TGCAGCGTTGCGCAAACAGATCAGCCCCAGCATTTT. Full variable domain (rest looked up from reference TRBV29-1 and TRBJ1-5): SAVISQKPSRDICQRGTSLTIQCQVDSQVTMMFWYRQQPGQSLTLIATANQGSEATYESGFVIDKFPISRPNLTFSTLTVSNMSPEDSSIYLCSVAQTDQPQHFGDGTRLSIL.